This TCR beta chain was captured in a study of blood T cell repertoires in COVID-19. About the research overall: Whether acute or convalescent, the COVID-19 samples came from the United States, Italy and Spain. PBMCs, B-cell-depleted T cells, or T cells provided the cDNA or gDNA that made up the material.

This CDR3 spans 12 amino acids. V was shortened by 5 bases and J by 13 bases, with 18 bases between the two germline ends. In germline, CDR1 is SGHNT, CDR2 YYREEE (reference sequence). In the original processing: Using reference gene primer amplification, nucleated cell counts were estimated. Data came from immunoSEQ multiplex PCR; TCRdb stores just in-frame clones and leaves some out. From that table come the V and J calls and clone size; the DNA was used to work out D and trimming. The sample includes about 150,000 clones, approximately 78% seen only once; the top ten take roughly 15%. The chain employs TRBV5-4 and TRBJ1-1; perhaps TRBD1 as D (6 bases). Material: peripheral blood. The source is a human donor with acute or convalescent COVID-19. The donor label of this sample is uncertain. The CDR3 loop is CASSLETGKVFF. As DNA, the CDR3 is TGTGCCAGCAGTCTTGAAACAGGGAAGGTTTTCTTT. The full variable domain, in which reference TRBV5-4 and TRBJ1-1 provide the parts outside the CDR3, is ETGVTQSPTHLIKTRGQQVTLRCSSQSGHNTVSWYQQALGQGPQFIFQYYREEENGRGNFPPRFSGLQFPNYSSELNVNALELDDSALYLCASSLETGKVFFGQGTRLTVV.